This entry lists 24 T cell receptor beta chains sequenced from one sample in a study of T cells after yellow fever vaccination. MiXCR was run by TCRdb on the 5' RACE reads, yielding one entry per CDR3 protein. The sample has 620,000 or so distinct CDR3 sequences, around 17% seen once. Specimen: PBMCs, collected around 5 days after the first yellow fever vaccination. The receptors derive from a man aged 18 to 30 who received the YFV17D yellow fever vaccine.

This clonotype was picked up many times. J is TRBJ2-1 and V is TRBV5-1; 9 bases are a match to TRBD2. Looked up from germline, CDR1 is SGHRS and CDR2 is YFSETQ. The CDR3 extends over 15 amino acids. Germline trimming cut 5 bases from V and 6 bases from J; bases unmatched to any gene: 9. CDR3 bases: TGCGCCAGCAGTCTGGGCGGGGGGGCCATCAATGAGCAGTTCTTC. As protein: CASSLGGGAINEQFF.

The chain couples TRBV18 to TRBJ2-7, with D unclear. The CDR3 spans 10 residues. V lost 11 bases and J lost 2, with 7 bases in between. Germline V lookup: CDR1 KGHSH, CDR2 LQKENI. The CDR3 DNA follows: TGTGCCCGCGTTCCCTACGAGCAGTACTTC. It specifies CARVPYEQYF.

This chain links TRBV4-1 with TRBJ2-7; D is perhaps TRBD2 (6 bases). V lost 3 bases, J lost 2 bases, and 11 bases lay in between. Germline values: CDR1 MGHRA, CDR2 YSYEKL. This CDR3 comprises 14 residues. The CDR3 DNA sequence: TGCGCCAGCAGCCAGTTGCGGGGCACCTACGAGCAGTACTTC. Translating it yields CASSQLRGTYEQYF.

This clonotype was seen only once. The chain joins TRBV20-1 to TRBJ2-3; maybe TRBD2 (5 bases). Trimming stripped 5 bases from V and 6 bases from J, with 18 bases between. The CDR3 length is 14 residues. The germline gives CDR1 DFQATT, CDR2 SNEGSKA (reference sequence). The CDR3: CSAYPPASPDTQYF. The DNA for the CDR3 is TGCAGTGCTTACCCACCCGCTAGCCCCGATACGCAGTATTTT.

This clonotype has only a few counts. The chain is built from TRBV5-6 and TRBJ2-7; D is undetermined. Trimming pared 4 bases from V and 3 bases from J, leaving 11 bases between. The V gene's germline CDR1 is SGHDT and CDR2 YYEEEE. This CDR3 comprises 13 residues. CDR3 residues: CASSRASHYEQYF. The DNA for the CDR3 is TGTGCCAGCAGCCGAGCCAGTCACTACGAGCAGTACTTC.

Notes on this clonotype: The junction departs from the called germline gene at one end, perhaps through a read error. The genes are TRBV28 and TRBJ2-3, with TRBD2 matching 11 bases. Germline V gene data show CDR1 as MDHEN and CDR2 as SYDVKM. The CDR3 totals 14 residues. CDR3 protein: CASRFSGGAVTQYF. CDR3 DNA: TGTGCCAGCCGTTTTAGCGGGGGGGCGGTGACGCAGTATTTT.

The chain employs TRBV20-1 and TRBJ1-6; D remains ambiguous. The CDR3 contains 14 residues. The germline V and J ends were trimmed by 0 bases and 5 bases, with 8 bases remaining between them. The germline V gene has CDR1 DFQATT and CDR2 SNEGSKA (reference sequence). The CDR3: CSAREEANNSPLHF. CDR3 in DNA: TGCAGTGCTAGAGAGGAGGCTAATAATTCACCCCTCCACTTT.

The chain employs TRBV27 and TRBJ2-5; 10 bases agree with TRBD2. Germline CDR1 reads MNHEY; CDR2 reads SMNVEV (reference sequence). The CDR3 consists of 17 residues. V lost 5 bases and J lost 5; bases outside the gene matches: 14. CDR3 coding DNA: TGTGCCAGCAGTCCCTCTCGGACTAGCGGAGACGTGGAGACCCAGTACTTC. Translation gives CASSPSRTSGDVETQYF.

This clonotype was recorded many times. This chain connects TRBV2 to TRBJ1-1; a weak D match, TRBD1 (6 bases). Germline V gene sequence: CDR1 SNHLY, CDR2 FYNNEI. With 5 bases removed from V and 8 bases from J, the gap between germline ends came to 9 bases. The CDR3 covers 11 residues. Written as DNA, the CDR3 is TGTGCCAGCAGTTACGACAGGGAAGCTTTCTTT. Its translation: CASSYDREAFF.

The chain recombines TRBV7-2 with TRBJ1-2, with TRBD1 as a possible D gene (6 bases). The CDR3 extends over 17 amino acids. Trimming removed 5 bases at V and 4 bases at J, with 23 bases between. Germline assignment: CDR1 SGHTA and CDR2 FQGNSA. The CDR3 DNA follows: TGTGCCAGCAGCCCCCAATCTGGCCGGGACAAGGGCTATGGCTACACCTTC. Protein product: CASSPQSGRDKGYGYTF.

The rearrangement links TRBV4-3 to TRBJ2-3; D assignment may be TRBD1 or TRBD2 (5 bases each). Germline CDR1 reads LGHNA; CDR2 reads YSLEER. V lost 2 bases and J lost 14, with 17 bases in between. This CDR3 has 13 residues. For the CDR3, the DNA is TGCGCCAGCAGCCAAACGGAGAGGGGCAAGCGGTATTTT. The encoded protein is CASSQTERGKRYF.

This clonotype turned up a few times. This rearrangement joins TRBV10-3 to TRBJ1-2; a possible D gene is TRBD1 (6 bases). The CDR3 has 15 residues. Trimming left V 6 bases short and J 3 bases short, with 17 bases between. Germline lookup yields CDR1 ENHRY and CDR2 SYGVKD. This chain's CDR3 is CAISQTTGADYGYTF. CDR3 sequence (DNA): TGTGCCATCAGCCAAACGACAGGTGCCGACTATGGCTACACCTTC.

The genes are TRBV4-1 and TRBJ2-7; 9 bases line up with TRBD1. The CDR3 contains 15 residues. V dropped 1 base and J dropped 6; count of bases not matched to a gene: 7. CDR1 is MGHRA and CDR2 is YSYEKL in the germline V gene. In DNA, the CDR3 is TGCGCCAGCAGCCAAGTACAGGGGGCTTGGAGCGAGCAGTACTTC. It codes for CASSQVQGAWSEQYF.

The rearrangement links TRBV27 to TRBJ1-2, with TRBD1 as a possible D gene (6 bases). The CDR3 length is 15 residues. V dropped 8 bases and J dropped 8 bases, with 24 bases sitting between them. Germline CDR1 reads MNHEY; CDR2 reads SMNVEV (reference sequence). The CDR3 here is CASSDTPWAGVGYTF. In DNA form, the CDR3 reads TGTGCCAGCTCCGACACCCCCTGGGCAGGGGTCGGCTACACCTTC.

This clonotype was found a few times. Written as DNA, the CDR3 is TGTGCCAGCAGCGTAGATTGGGGGGAGACCCAGTACTTC. This translates into CASSVDWGETQYF. The chain uses TRBV9 and TRBJ2-5; tentatively, D is TRBD1 or TRBD2 (5 bases each). Trimming cost V 0 bases and J 5 bases, with 8 bases left between them. Germline CDR1 reads SGDLS; CDR2 reads YYNGEE. CDR3 size: 13 residues.

This sequence joins TRBV9 and TRBJ2-2; TRBD1 matches at 11 bases. Germline CDR1 and CDR2: SGDLS and YYNGEE. J lost 5 bases, V lost 5 bases, and 8 bases had no gene match. The CDR3 totals 16 residues. CDR3: CASRPSGTGGTGELFF. CDR3 sequence (DNA): TGTGCCAGCAGACCTTCCGGGACAGGGGGGACCGGGGAGCTGTTTTTT.

V usage is TRBV5-1 and J usage is TRBJ2-7; D remains ambiguous. The CDR3 loop spans 17 amino acids. Germline V gives CDR1 SGHRS, CDR2 YFSETQ. The ends were cut back, 0 bases at V and 5 bases at J, with 21 bases in the middle. The CDR3 spells CASSLESLLPSKDEQYF. CDR3 sequence (DNA): TGCGCCAGCAGCTTGGAGAGCCTCCTACCGTCCAAGGACGAGCAGTACTTC. The full variable domain, its missing parts supplied by reference TRBV5-1 and TRBJ2-7, is KAGVTQTPRYLIKTRGQQVTLSCSPISGHRSVSWYQQTPGQGLQFLFEYFSETQRNKGNFPGRFSGRQFSNSRSEMNVSTLELGDSALYLCASSLESLLPSKDEQYFGPGTRLTVT.

This clonotype was observed a handful of times. The chain is built from TRBV24-1 and TRBJ2-3, with D perhaps matching TRBD1 or TRBD2 (6 bases each). Per the germline V gene, CDR1 is KGHDR and CDR2 is SFDVKD. V was cut by 2 bases and J by 5 bases, with 10 bases left in between. CDR3 length equals 14 residues. In nucleotides, the CDR3 is TGTGCCACCAGTGATTCAAGGGGGGTAGATACGCAGTATTTT. It specifies CATSDSRGVDTQYF.

This clonotype was detected ten times or more. This rearrangement joins TRBV12-3 or TRBV12-4 to TRBJ2-5, with TRBD2 identical over 9 bases. V lost 7 bases and J lost 1; bases outside the gene matches: 4. This CDR3 spans 14 amino acids. This CDR3 reads CASNRRGGQETQYF. CDR3 nucleotide sequence: TGTGCCAGCAACCGGCGGGGGGGCCAAGAGACCCAGTACTTC.

The chain has TRBV7-2 and TRBJ1-2; D is ambiguous. The CDR3 is 13 residues long. V gave up 1 base and J gave up 8 bases, with 11 bases separating them. From germline, CDR1 is SGHTA and CDR2 FQGNSA. CDR3 bases: TGTGCCAGCAGCTTAGTCGGGGTTGGGGGCTACACCTTC. Its translation: CASSLVGVGGYTF. The whole variable domain, remainder taken from reference TRBV7-2 and TRBJ1-2, is GAGVSQSPSNKVTEKGKDVELRCDPISGHTALYWYRQSLGQGLEFLIYFQGNSAPDKSGLPSDRFSAERTGGSVSTLTIQRTQQEDSAVYLCASSLVGVGGYTFGSGTRLTVV.

This chain connects TRBV11-2 to TRBJ2-3; no clear D. V lost 1 base and J 7 bases, leaving 12 bases between the germline ends. The CDR3 loop spans 14 amino acids. Germline V gene data show CDR1 as SGHAT and CDR2 as FQNNGV. CDR3 sequence: CASSLVPPPNTQYF. The CDR3 DNA is TGTGCCAGCAGCTTAGTCCCCCCCCCTAATACGCAGTATTTT.

There are a few counts of this clonotype. The chain uses TRBV7-2 and TRBJ1-2; D gene unclear. Trimming cost V 5 bases and J 8 bases, with 21 bases left between them. The CDR3 is 15 residues long. Looked up from germline, CDR1 is SGHTA and CDR2 is FQGNSA. The CDR3 sequence is CASSPDPIGGRGYTF. For the CDR3, the DNA is TGTGCCAGCAGCCCAGACCCGATTGGCGGGCGGGGCTACACCTTC.

This clonotype has just a few counts. This chain connects TRBV12-3 or TRBV12-4 to TRBJ1-1; TRBD1 aligns across 7 bases. V lost 4 bases and J lost 1; bases outside the gene matches: 6. The CDR3 is 15 residues long. The CDR3 loop is CASSSGGTANTEAFF. The CDR3 nucleotides read TGTGCCAGCAGTTCGGGTGGGACAGCGAACACTGAAGCTTTCTTT.

The J gene is TRBJ2-1, the V gene TRBV10-3; D uncertain. The CDR3 spans 13 residues. V was cut by 2 bases and J by 5 bases, with 7 bases left in between. Germline V gives CDR1 ENHRY, CDR2 SYGVKD. The DNA of the CDR3 is TGTGCCATCAGTGAGAACCGGGACAATGAGCAGTTCTTC. Protein product: CAISENRDNEQFF.